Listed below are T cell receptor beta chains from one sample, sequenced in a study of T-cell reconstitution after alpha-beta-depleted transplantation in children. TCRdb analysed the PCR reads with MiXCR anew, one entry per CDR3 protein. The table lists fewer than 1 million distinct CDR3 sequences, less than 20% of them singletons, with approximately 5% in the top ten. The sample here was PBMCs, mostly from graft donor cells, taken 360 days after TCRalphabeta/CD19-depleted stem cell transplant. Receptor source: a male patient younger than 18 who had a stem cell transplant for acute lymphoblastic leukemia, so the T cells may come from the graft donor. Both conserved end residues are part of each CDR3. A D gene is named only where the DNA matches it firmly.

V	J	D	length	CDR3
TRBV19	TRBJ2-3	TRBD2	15	CASGYGGGTADTQYF
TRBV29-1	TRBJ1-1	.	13	CSVARAGNTEAFF
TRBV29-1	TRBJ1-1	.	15	CSVEDGWGKPPEAFF
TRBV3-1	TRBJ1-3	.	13	CASNGGTGNTIYF
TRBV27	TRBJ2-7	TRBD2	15	CASSLDTSGSFEQYF
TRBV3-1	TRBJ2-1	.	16	CASSQVDYTPYNEQFF
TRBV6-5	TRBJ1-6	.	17	CASSYLRTSSGRWALHF
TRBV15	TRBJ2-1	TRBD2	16	CATSREGSGGYNEQFF
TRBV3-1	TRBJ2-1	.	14	CASSSSTGYNEQFF
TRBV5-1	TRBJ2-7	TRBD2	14	CASTHSGSAGEQYF
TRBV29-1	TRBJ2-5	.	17	CSVPRRDSLWAQETQYF
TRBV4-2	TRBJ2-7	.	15	CASSQDVTITYEQYF
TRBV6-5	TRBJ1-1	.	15	CASSYPGQFNTEAFF
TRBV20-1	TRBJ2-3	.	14	CSAGAHRRTDTQYF
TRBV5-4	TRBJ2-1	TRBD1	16	CASSLPGQGAYNEQFF
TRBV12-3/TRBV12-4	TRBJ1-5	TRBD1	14	CASSSSRGVQPQHF
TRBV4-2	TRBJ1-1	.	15	CASSQDIGVNTEAFF
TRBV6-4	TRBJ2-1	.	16	CASSVIGGSSYNEQFF
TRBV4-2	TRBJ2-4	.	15	CASSQTLGYRNIQYF
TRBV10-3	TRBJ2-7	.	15	CAISEEEGTAYEQYF
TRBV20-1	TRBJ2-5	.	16	CSARDYPYSDQETQYF
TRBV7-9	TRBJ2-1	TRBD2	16	CASSYLAGVTYNEQFF
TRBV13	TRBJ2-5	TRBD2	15	CASSLIAGGRPIQYF
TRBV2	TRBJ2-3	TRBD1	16	CASSEWAGGLTDTQYF
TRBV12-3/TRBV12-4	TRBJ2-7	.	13	CASSPHLRLEQYF
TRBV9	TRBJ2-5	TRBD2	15	CASSFPPGGPGTQYF
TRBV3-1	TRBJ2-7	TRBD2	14	CASSRLAGTVEQYF
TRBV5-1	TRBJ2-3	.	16	CASSFVPPRGTDTQYF
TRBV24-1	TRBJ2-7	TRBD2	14	CATSSRLAGGEQYF
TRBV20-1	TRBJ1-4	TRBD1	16	CSAPRQGGAANEKLFF
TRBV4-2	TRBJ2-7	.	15	CASSQEGNGPYEQYF
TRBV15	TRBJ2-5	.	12	CATGVVGGAQYF
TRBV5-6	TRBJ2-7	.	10	CASGRHEQYF
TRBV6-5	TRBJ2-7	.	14	CASSYSTSSGEQYF
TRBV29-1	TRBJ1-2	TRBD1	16	CSVEGTGLELLYGYTF
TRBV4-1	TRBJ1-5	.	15	CASSQDKGGNQPQHF
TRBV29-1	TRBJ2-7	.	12	CSVRTVSYEQYF